This T cell receptor (beta chain) was documented in a study of cytomegalovirus exposure and HLA in healthy donors. Study-wide findings and caveats: For cytomegalovirus status, the classifier reportedly gave diagnoses with high specificity and sensitivity. Later on, an analysis found that several of the most significant clusters appeared to be linked to common viral pathogens, which included parvovirus B19. Using a false discovery rate of 0.05, a later analysis showed that some 16,000 TCR beta sequences were associated with HLA alleles.

Concerning this clone: No antigen is known for it.

PCR was performed using 60 Vbeta and 13 Jbeta primers. Method: immunoSEQ multiplex PCR; TCRdb's copy keeps in-frame clones and lacks some. This table has 110,000 to 150,000 clones, roughly 10% appearing once. This clonotype originated in a man between 50 and 59 years old in good health and CMV-seronegative. The specimen was PBMCs.

CDR3 sequence reads: CASSQVIAGYNEQFF. In DNA form, the CDR3 reads TGTGCCAGCAGCCAAGTGATAGCGGGCTACAATGAGCAGTTCTTC. The chain links TRBV4-2 to TRBJ2-1, with 7 bases lining up with TRBD2. CDR1 and CDR2 (germline): LGHNA, YNFKEQ. Trimming at V came to 1 base and at J to 3 bases, leaving 3 bases not matched to a gene. This CDR3 is 15 amino acids long.